This TCR beta chain was documented in a study of Ad26.COV2.S vaccination and SARS-CoV-2 variants. Overall study context: Donor got 5x10^10 or 1x10^11 viral particles of Ad26.COV2.S. Broader study findings: In vaccinated individuals, spike-specific CD8+ and CD4+ T cell responses reportedly displayed substantial breadth.

The V and J ends lost 6 bases and 5 bases respectively, with 16 bases between them. The CDR3 length is 14 residues. Germline V gene lookup returns CDR1 SNHLY and CDR2 FYNNEI. To note about this clone: As yet, its antigen is unknown.

The method was immunoSEQ multiplex PCR; TCRdb's version includes in-frame clones alone and lacks a portion of them. The repertoire consists of some 350,000 clones, with 85% to 90% occurring once and the leading ten covering about 5.4%. Treatment meaning: some 20 received Ad26.COV2.S at low or high dose, single or two shots; several received placebo; per-sample allocation not given. At day 63 after the first vaccine or placebo injection, samples were drawn. A Boston donor was an adult aged 18-55 years. The V gene is TRBV2, the J gene TRBJ1-1, with D maybe TRBD1 (5 bases). Sample: peripheral blood, taken in a trial of Ad26.COV2.S vaccine versus placebo. The sequence derives from a person aged 18 to 59 who received the Ad26.COV2.S COVID-19 vaccine or a placebo. For the CDR3, the DNA is TGTGCCAGCAGGGGGGAGGAGGGAGGAACTGAAGCTTTCTTT. It codes for CASRGEEGGTEAFF.